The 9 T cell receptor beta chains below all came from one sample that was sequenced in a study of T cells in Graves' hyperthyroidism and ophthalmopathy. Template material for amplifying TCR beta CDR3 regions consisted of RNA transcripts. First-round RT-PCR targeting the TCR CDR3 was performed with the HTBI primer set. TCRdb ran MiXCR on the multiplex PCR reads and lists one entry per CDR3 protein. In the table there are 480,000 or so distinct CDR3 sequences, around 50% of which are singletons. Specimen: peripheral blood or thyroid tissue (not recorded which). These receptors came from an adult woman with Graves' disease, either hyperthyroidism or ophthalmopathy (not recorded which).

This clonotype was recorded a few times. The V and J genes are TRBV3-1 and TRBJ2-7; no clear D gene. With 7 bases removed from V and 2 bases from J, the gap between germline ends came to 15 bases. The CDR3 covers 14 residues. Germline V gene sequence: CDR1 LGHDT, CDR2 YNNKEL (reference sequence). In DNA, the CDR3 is TGTGCCAGCAATCAAAAAGGGCAGCCCTACGAGCAGTACTTC. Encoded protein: CASNQKGQPYEQYF.

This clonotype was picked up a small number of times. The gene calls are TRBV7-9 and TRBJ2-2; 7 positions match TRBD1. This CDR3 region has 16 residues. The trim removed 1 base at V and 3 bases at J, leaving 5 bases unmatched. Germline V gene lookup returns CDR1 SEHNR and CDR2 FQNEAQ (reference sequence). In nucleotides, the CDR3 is TGTGCCAGCAGCTTAGTAACAGGGGCACACACCGGGGAGCTGTTTTTT. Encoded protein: CASSLVTGAHTGELFF.

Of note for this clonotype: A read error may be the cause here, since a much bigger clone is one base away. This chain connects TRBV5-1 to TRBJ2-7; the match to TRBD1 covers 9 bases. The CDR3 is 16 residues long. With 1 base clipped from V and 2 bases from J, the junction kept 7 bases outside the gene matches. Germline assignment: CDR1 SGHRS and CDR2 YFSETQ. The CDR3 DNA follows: TGCGCCAGCAGCTTGACCTCCGGGACAGGGACCTACGAGCAGTACTTC. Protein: CASSLTSGTGTYEQYF. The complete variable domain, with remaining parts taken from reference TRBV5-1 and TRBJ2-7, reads KAGVTQTPRYLIKTRGQQVTLSCSPISGHRSVSWYQQTPGQGLQFLFEYFSETQRNKGNFPGRFSGRQFSNSRSEMNVSTLELGDSALYLCASSLTSGTGTYEQYFGPGTRLTVT.

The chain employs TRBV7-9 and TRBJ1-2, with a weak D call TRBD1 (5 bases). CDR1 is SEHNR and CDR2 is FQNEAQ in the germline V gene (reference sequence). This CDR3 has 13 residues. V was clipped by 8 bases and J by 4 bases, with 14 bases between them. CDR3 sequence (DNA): TGTGCCAGCGCCCTGGACACCCTCTATGGCTACACCTTC. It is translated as CASALDTLYGYTF.

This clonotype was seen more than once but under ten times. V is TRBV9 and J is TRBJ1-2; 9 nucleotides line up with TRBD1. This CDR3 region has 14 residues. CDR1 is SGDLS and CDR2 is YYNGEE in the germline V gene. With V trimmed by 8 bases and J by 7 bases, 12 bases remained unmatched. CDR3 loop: CASSIDRGDAGYTF. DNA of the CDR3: TGTGCCAGTAGTATCGACAGGGGGGACGCTGGCTACACCTTC.

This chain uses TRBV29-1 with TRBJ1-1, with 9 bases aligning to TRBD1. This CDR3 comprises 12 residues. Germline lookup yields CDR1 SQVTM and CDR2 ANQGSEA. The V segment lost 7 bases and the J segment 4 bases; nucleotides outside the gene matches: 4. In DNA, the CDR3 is TGCAGCGAAATACAGGGGGCCACTGAAGCTTTCTTT. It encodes CSEIQGATEAFF.

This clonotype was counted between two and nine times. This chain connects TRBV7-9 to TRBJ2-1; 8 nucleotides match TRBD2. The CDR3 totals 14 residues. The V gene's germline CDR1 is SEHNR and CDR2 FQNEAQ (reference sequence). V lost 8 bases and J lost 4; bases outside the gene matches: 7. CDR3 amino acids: CASSRASGYNEQFF. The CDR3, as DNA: TGTGCCAGCTCAAGGGCTAGCGGGTACAATGAGCAGTTCTTC.

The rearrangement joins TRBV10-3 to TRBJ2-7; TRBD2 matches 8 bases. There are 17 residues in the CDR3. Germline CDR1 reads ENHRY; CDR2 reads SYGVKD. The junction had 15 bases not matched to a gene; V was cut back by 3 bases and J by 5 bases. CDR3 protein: CAISDWSGRRSEDEQYF. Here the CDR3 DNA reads TGTGCCATCAGTGATTGGAGCGGGAGAAGGAGTGAGGACGAGCAGTACTTC.

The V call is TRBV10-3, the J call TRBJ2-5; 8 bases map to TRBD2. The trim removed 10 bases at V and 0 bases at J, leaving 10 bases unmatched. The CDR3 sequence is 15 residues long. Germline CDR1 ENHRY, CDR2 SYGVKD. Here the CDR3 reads CASSPLSGNQETQYF. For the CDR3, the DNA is TGTGCCAGCTCACCACTTAGCGGGAACCAAGAGACCCAGTACTTC.